Only one count was recorded for the clone carrying this T cell receptor beta chain. The V gene end was trimmed by 5 bases and the J gene end by 1 base; junction bases not matched to a gene: 7. Germline CDR1 MNHEY, CDR2 SVGEGT. The length of the CDR3 is 15 residues. This specimen belongs to a study of blood T cell repertoires in COVID-19. Study information: Both acute and convalescent COVID-19 samples were obtained from the United States, Italy and Spain. The cDNA or gDNA used as material had been derived from T cells, B-cell-depleted T cells, or PBMCs.

Original data processing: Amplifying reference gene primers gave estimates of nucleated cell counts. This table comes from immunoSEQ multiplex PCR, and its TCRdb copy is limited to in-frame clones, with some not included. From that table come the V and J calls and clone size; the DNA was used to work out D and trimming. Seen here are 20,000 to 30,000 clones, approximately 92% observed once, and the top ten hold under 8%. Sequencing was performed on peripheral blood. This chain uses TRBV6-2 or TRBV6-3 with TRBJ1-1, with 7 bases that match TRBD1. The source of this sequence is a human donor in a cohort sampled during active COVID-19. The CDR3 region has the DNA TGTGCCAGCAGTAAAGGACAGGACAGGAACACTGAAGCTTTCTTT. Amino acid sequence: CASSKGQDRNTEAFF.